This T cell receptor beta chain was recovered during a study of shared clonotypes between healthy human individuals (dated by TCRdb to 2020 to 2022). As for the study more broadly: The cohort included three men and two women between 18 and 49 years of age. For each donor, CD4 naive and CD4 memory were each given three plates, CD8 naive was given two plates, and CD8 memory was given one plate. Per donor, leukapheresis produced somewhere between about 0.94 and 9 billion PBMCs. The study deeply sequenced blood TCR repertoires of about 5 healthy adults to estimate repertoire size and the extent of clonotype sharing between individuals. Different laboratories and diverse techniques were used to prepare libraries and sequence TCR repertoires, to increase sequencing depth and limit assay-specific biases. Overall results and qualifications from the work: Even with the large sequencing depth, rarefaction of the sorted-subset datasets indicated that sequencing was incomplete. Based on pairwise subsampling, the degree of clonotype sharing among donors was expected to be affected by sequencing depth. Compared with non-shared clonotypes, clonotypes shared by all four sorted-subset donors had higher generation probabilities. Sampling was restricted to blood, and TCR repertoires in tissues likely differ from the TCR repertoires found in blood. Across several donors, roughly 5% of naive CD4, roughly 3.5% of naive CD8, about 2.3% of memory CD4, and over 0.35% of memory CD8 clonotypes were shared. Larger estimated clonotype richness was generally found for naive subsets than for memory subsets. The small number of donors limited the genetic and exposure-history diversity represented.

The donors were healthy, HIV-negative adults with no recently reported acute infections or vaccinations. Only Caucasian adults living in Nashville, Tennessee, USA were represented among the donors. Magnetic negative selection was used to enrich CD4+ T cells, after which naive cells were positively selected on CD45RA and the negative fraction became the memory subset. After blood collection by leukapheresis, PBMCs were isolated using Ficoll-Histopaque density gradient centrifugation and then cryopreserved in the vapor phase of liquid nitrogen. Analytical flow cytometry was used to check the purity and quantity of every magnetically sorted T cell population. Genomic DNA was isolated from every sorted fraction and measured by UV absorbance on a Nanodrop 2000c. Concerning this clone itself: Its target antigen remains unknown. No quality values exist for individual bases; no much larger clone is one base distant.

CDR3 length: 15 amino acids, cysteine to phenylalanine. Of all the DNA, just the CDR3 is kept, 45 bases in frame from base 1. The germline V gene provides CDR1 SNHLY and CDR2 FYNNEI. Between the V and J ends, shortened by 6 bases and 9 bases respectively, the junction contains 21 bases. Using the deep immunoSEQ assay, TCR CDR3 regions were amplified from genomic DNA by multiplex PCR. Extracted genomic DNA from each cell subset was distributed evenly across all wells of several immunoSEQ 96-well plates, and each plate was treated as a replicate. Each replicate PCR for sorted subsets received about 210 ng genomic DNA, equal to roughly 30,000 T cell genomes. The purified libraries were quantified using a Qubit 3.0 fluorometer, sized with a Bioanalyzer 2100, and then quantified again using the KAPA Library Quantification kit. Each immunoSEQ 96-well plate was sequenced on its own single-read 150-cycle Illumina NextSeq 550 flow cell. In the authors' own workflow: Because only junctional sequences without quality scores were contained in the immunoSEQ output, filtering matching that applied to full-length reads could not be performed. Sequences were annotated with PyIR, a Python wrapper for IgBLAST v1.9, and V/J genes and CDR3 were assigned using IMGT germline references. Reads with weak V/J assignments (E-value above 1e-6), missing CDR3, stop codons, out-of-frame junctions, or ambiguous translated residues were removed. V3J clonotypes were defined as sequences sharing an identical inferred V gene, J gene, and CDR3 amino acid sequence. The percentage overlap between two repertoires was calculated by dividing the number of shared unique clonotypes by the size of the smaller repertoire. Repertoire richness was assessed with RTK rarefaction, the Chao1 estimator, and Recon v2.1 estimates of unobserved clonotypes. Generation probabilities were computed with OLGA for all TCRbeta clonotypes obtained by the gDNA method from several donors. Not all clones reach the TCRdb copy of this immuneACCESS table, which keeps in-frame sequences only. Checked studies attribute under half of the gap to unresolved V genes and leave the rest unexplained. The V and J calls and clone size come from that table; D and trimming were worked out from the DNA. The sample contains millions of clones, approximately 90% of them found a single time. Over 0.12% of the sample is taken by the ten largest.

The source of this sequence is a man aged 18 to 29 in good health. The sequenced sample was naive CD4+ T cells sorted from blood. The sample's cell subset or site, from its label and the paper: CD45RA+ positively selected. The V and J genes are TRBV2 and TRBJ1-3, and TRBD1 may be the D gene, going by 6 matching bases. The CDR3 has the sequence CASRTDSASIGTIYF. Here is the DNA: TGTGCCAGCAGGACGGACAGCGCCAGTATTGGCACCATATATTTT.